This T cell receptor (beta chain) is drawn from a study of response to subunit inactivated influenza vaccine. General study results and limits: Authors suggested few new T cells are recruited by each seasonal influenza vaccination.

V shed 4 bases and J shed 8 bases, with 20 bases lying between them. Germline V gene data show CDR1 as SEHNR and CDR2 as FQNEAQ (reference sequence). This CDR3 contains 15 residues. Via MiXCR, TCRdb re-called the RT-PCR reads, giving one row per CDR3 protein. This sample carries around 190,000 distinct CDR3 sequences, approximately 8.7% of them seen once, and the ten largest clones take approximately 11%. This clonotype was observed a few times. Its antigen remains unidentified. The V and J genes are TRBV7-9 and TRBJ1-1; a possible D gene is TRBD1 (5 bases). The sequencing here drew on non-naive T cells sorted from PBMCs, taken on the day of vaccination. The TCR sequence derives from a man in his fifties or sixties who received an inactivated influenza vaccine. CDR3 protein: CASSSVTGTATEAFF. The CDR3 region has the DNA TGTGCCAGCAGCTCCGTCACCGGGACCGCGACCGAAGCTTTCTTT.